The table lists the clone carrying this T cell receptor beta chain with many counts. This sample is part of a study of neurological immune-mediated disorders. This CDR3 is built from 15 residues. CDR1 and CDR2 from the germline V gene are SGHDT and YYEEEE. Trimming stripped 0 bases from V and 4 bases from J, with 11 bases between. MiXCR was run by TCRdb on the 5' RACE reads, yielding one entry per CDR3 protein. The sample includes under 70,000 distinct CDR3 sequences, around 5% of them seen just once. It was from 2 million PBMCs stored at -80 C that the unsorted libraries were obtained. The chain has TRBV5-6 and TRBJ2-1, with D possibly TRBD2 on 5 matching bases. Sequenced: PBMCs. This TCR came from a woman under 40 with multiple sclerosis. The CDR3: CASSLALRGYNEQFF. For the CDR3, the DNA is TGTGCCAGCAGCTTGGCCCTAAGAGGGTACAATGAGCAGTTCTTC.